Listed below are T cell receptor beta chains from one sample, sequenced in a study of read filtering for tumor transcriptome and immune sequencing. TCRdb reanalysed the reads using MiXCR and keeps one entry per CDR3 protein. The sample comprises 100,000 to 150,000 distinct CDR3 sequences, 10% to 15% of which are singletons, and more than 9.5% rests with the top ten. The specimen sequenced was a population of CD138-negative cells sorted from bone marrow. The receptors were sampled from a donor at least 40 years old with multiple myeloma. The CDR3 runs from the conserved cysteine through the conserved F or W. A D gene is named only where the DNA matches it firmly. Clone size is given for some rows only: seen once, a few or many times, or a class if the clone is expanded.

J,D,size,V,DNA,CDR3
TRBJ2-4,TRBD1,many,TRBV29-1,TGCAGCGTGGCCACAGGGGCAAACATTCAGTACTTC,CSVATGANIQYF
TRBJ2-1,.,many,TRBV19,TGTGCCAGTAGTATAGGTCGGGGCGCCTACAATGAGCAGTTCTTC,CASSIGRGAYNEQFF
TRBJ1-1,.,many,TRBV6-1,TGTGCCAGCAGTGAAACTGGTAGGAACACTGAAGCTTTCTTT,CASSETGRNTEAFF
TRBJ2-1,.,.,TRBV29-1,TGCAGCGGTGGGGGTGATGAGCAGTTCTTC,CSGGGDEQFF
TRBJ2-1,.,many,TRBV11-2,TGTGCCAGCAGCCGAGAGGGGGGAGATTACAATGAGCAGTTCTTC,CASSREGGDYNEQFF
TRBJ2-1,.,many,TRBV20-1,TGCAGTGCTAGAGATCGGCAGGGGTCCTACAATGAGCAGTTCTTC,CSARDRQGSYNEQFF
TRBJ2-1,TRBD1,many,TRBV12-3/TRBV12-4,TGTGCCAGCGAGGGGACAGTAAATGAGCAGTTCTTC,CASEGTVNEQFF
TRBJ1-6,.,many,TRBV6-5,TGTGCCAGCAGTTACTCGGGAATTTCACCCCTCCACTTT,CASSYSGISPLHF
TRBJ2-7,.,many,TRBV11-2,TGTGCCAGCAGCTTAGAGTGGGCAACGGGGGAGCAGTACTTC,CASSLEWATGEQYF
TRBJ2-3,TRBD2,.,TRBV5-1,TGCGCCAGCAGCTCTAGCGGGGGGGCTGGAGATACGCAGTATTTT,CASSSSGGAGDTQYF
TRBJ1-5,.,many,TRBV28,TGTGCCACATTACCGGGACACCTTAGCAATCAGCCCCAGCATTTT,CATLPGHLSNQPQHF
TRBJ1-4,.,many,TRBV7-9,TGTGCCAGCAGCTTAGCTGGCAGGACACGTAATGAAAAACTGTTTTTT,CASSLAGRTRNEKLFF
TRBJ1-1,TRBD1,many,TRBV6-6,TGTGCCAGCAGTTACTCTCTGGGACAGATGAACACTGAAGCTTTCTTT,CASSYSLGQMNTEAFF
TRBJ2-1,TRBD2,many,TRBV28,TGTGCCAGCAGTTTTATCGCTAGCGGGAGGGGTTCCTACAATGAGCAGTTCTTC,CASSFIASGRGSYNEQFF
TRBJ1-1,.,many,TRBV20-1,TGCAGTGCTAGTGACCAGGGTCGGGCTTTCTTT,CSASDQGRAFF
TRBJ2-2,TRBD1,few,TRBV6-6,TGTGCCAGCAGGTTACGGGACAGAAGTACCGGGGAGCTGTTTTTT,CASRLRDRSTGELFF
TRBJ2-3,TRBD2,few,TRBV11-2,TGTGCCAGCAGCTCCCCGACTAGCGGGGGGGCCTATCGTCGCACAGATACGCAGTATTTT,CASSSPTSGGAYRRTDTQYF
TRBJ2-3,TRBD1,.,TRBV2,TGTGCCAGCAGAGATACAGGGGTCACAGATACGCAGTATTTT,CASRDTGVTDTQYF